This TCR beta chain was sequenced in a study of shared T cell receptors in the human thymus. The CDR3 totals 15 residues. In germline, CDR1 is MNHEY, CDR2 SMNVEV (reference sequence). V shed 2 bases, J shed 3 bases, and the junction held 6 bases outside the gene matches. Clones were read by immunoSEQ multiplex PCR, and TCRdb kept only the in-frame ones, dropping some. The repertoire consists of about 500,000 clones, with 75% to 85% occurring once and the leading ten covering around 0.012%. The data were also submitted as part of a second study, on human thymus T cells.

Material for sequencing was thymocytes. This TCR was sampled from a boy under two years old with a congenital heart defect. The V call is TRBV27, the J call TRBJ2-7; 8 bases fit TRBD1. The CDR3 loop is CASSLIYRGYYEQYF. The CDR3 nucleotides read TGTGCCAGCAGTTTAATCTACAGGGGGTACTACGAGCAGTACTTC.